These T cell receptor beta chains were read from a single sample in a study of cytomegalovirus exposure and HLA in healthy donors. The method was immunoSEQ multiplex PCR; TCRdb's version includes in-frame clones alone and lacks a portion of them. Of around 85,000 clones in the sample, about 80% are singletons; the top ten hold around 7%. The sequenced sample consisted of PBMCs. These receptors all stem from a man aged 30-40 years in good health and CMV-seronegative. Each CDR3 is given with its conserved first and last residue. Fields, in order: clone size, V gene, J gene, D gene, CDR3 protein, CDR3 DNA. The D gene is left open where the match is weak. The size entry is marked missing in some rows and otherwise reads once, few, many or a size class.

.	TRBV2	TRBJ2-7	TRBD2	CAIPVGTSGYEQYF	TGTGCCATCCCCGTCGGGACTAGCGGATACGAGCAGTACTTC
.	TRBV5-1	TRBJ2-1	TRBD2	CASSQLAESNEQFF	TGCGCCAGCAGCCAGCTAGCGGAAAGCAATGAGCAGTTCTTC
.	TRBV6-6	TRBJ2-7	TRBD1	CASSYTSGQGTEQYF	TGTGCCAGCAGTTACACCTCGGGACAGGGGACCGAGCAGTACTTC
once	TRBV30	TRBJ1-3	.	CAWDTLSGNTIYF	TGTGCCTGGGACACCCTCTCTGGAAACACCATATATTTT
few	TRBV27	TRBJ2-7	.	CASSLDSWGVSSYEQYF	TGTGCCAGCAGTTTAGATTCTTGGGGGGTCAGCTCCTACGAGCAGTACTTC
.	TRBV28	TRBJ1-2	TRBD1	CASSIRRGALTF	TGTGCCAGCAGTATACGCAGGGGGGCCCTCACCTTC
.	TRBV5-1	TRBJ2-3	.	CASSSTLLGASTDTQYF	TGCGCCAGCAGTTCCACTTTGCTGGGGGCTAGCACAGATACGCAGTATTTT
.	TRBV19	TRBJ1-5	.	CASTYRAGISNQPQHF	TGTGCCAGTACTTATCGGGCAGGGATTAGCAATCAGCCCCAGCATTTT
.	TRBV6-5	TRBJ1-6	.	CASSYSEVRENSPLHF	TGTGCCAGCAGTTATTCCGAAGTCCGTGAGAATTCACCCCTCCACTTT
.	TRBV6-5	TRBJ1-2	TRBD1	CATGQGEYGYTF	TGTGCCACCGGACAGGGGGAGTATGGCTACACCTTC
few	TRBV6-5	TRBJ1-1	.	CASSSASGGSEAFF	TGTGCCAGCAGTTCCGCGTCGGGGGGGTCTGAAGCTTTCTTT
.	TRBV30	TRBJ2-5	.	CASQWGGGETQYF	TGTGCCTCCCAATGGGGTGGGGGGGAGACCCAGTACTTC
once	TRBV5-1	TRBJ2-1	TRBD2	CASSAGTSSNEQFF	TGCGCCAGCAGCGCCGGGACTAGCAGCAATGAGCAGTTCTTC
once	TRBV11-2	TRBJ1-1	.	CASSVGVYTEAFF	TGTGCCAGCAGCGTAGGAGTGTACACTGAAGCTTTCTTT
.	TRBV5-6	TRBJ2-1	TRBD1	CASSLGLGQGYNEQFF	TGCGCCAGCAGCTTGGGTCTAGGACAGGGGTACAATGAGCAGTTCTTC
.	TRBV21-1	TRBJ2-5	.	CAIWTSGRAMETQYF	TGTGCCATCTGGACTAGCGGGAGGGCCATGGAGACCCAGTACTTC
once	TRBV7-9	TRBJ2-7	TRBD2	CASSLAGEGFGLYEQYF	TGTGCCAGCAGCTTAGCGGGGGAGGGTTTTGGTCTCTACGAGCAGTACTTC
.	TRBV19	TRBJ1-3	.	CASSILGNTIYF	TGTGCCAGTAGTATCCTTGGAAACACCATATATTTT
.	TRBV5-1	TRBJ1-1	.	CASSLTATENTEAFF	TGCGCCAGCAGCTTGACAGCTACAGAGAACACTGAAGCTTTCTTT
.	TRBV7-2	TRBJ2-7	.	CASSPRVYEQYF	TGTGCCAGCAGCCCCCGAGTCTACGAGCAGTACTTC
.	TRBV15	TRBJ1-5	TRBD1	CATSRRQGSRSNQPQHF	TGTGCCACCAGCAGGAGACAGGGTTCTCGTAGCAATCAGCCCCAGCATTTT
.	TRBV2	TRBJ1-2	TRBD1	CASNAQGAGYGYTF	TGTGCCAGCAACGCTCAGGGGGCGGGCTATGGCTACACCTTC
.	TRBV10-1	TRBJ2-4	.	CASSPGQGGWNIQYF	TGCGCCAGCAGTCCAGGACAGGGAGGGTGGAACATTCAGTACTTC
.	TRBV30	TRBJ1-3	TRBD1	CACTGQGWGNTIYF	TGTGCCTGCACCGGACAGGGGTGGGGAAACACCATATATTTT
.	TRBV10-3	TRBJ2-7	TRBD1	CAISVLVSLTGAGEQYF	TGTGCCATCAGTGTTCTGGTCTCCCTGACAGGGGCGGGCGAGCAGTACTTC
.	TRBV2	TRBJ1-4	.	CASREEWAGNEKLFF	TGTGCCAGCAGAGAAGAGTGGGCGGGTAATGAAAAACTGTTTTTT
.	TRBV28	TRBJ1-6	TRBD1	CAIRQGESPLHF	TGTGCCATCCGACAGGGGGAATCACCCCTCCACTTT
.	TRBV4-2	TRBJ2-3	.	CASSQAVADTQYF	TGTGCCAGCAGCCAAGCGGTCGCTGATACGCAGTATTTT
.	TRBV7-2	TRBJ2-1	TRBD2	CASSLARLIAGEGNEQFF	TGTGCCAGCAGCTTAGCGCGTCTTATAGCGGGAGAGGGTAATGAGCAGTTCTTC
.	TRBV5-6	TRBJ2-7	TRBD1	CASSSTLQGRISYEQYF	TGTGCCAGCAGCTCGACCCTACAGGGGAGAATATCCTACGAGCAGTACTTC
.	TRBV27	TRBJ2-7	.	CASQSHYEQYF	TGTGCCAGCCAAAGCCACTACGAGCAGTACTTC
.	TRBV9	TRBJ1-2	.	CASSVDSGNYGYTF	TGTGCCAGCAGCGTAGATTCCGGTAACTATGGCTACACCTTC
.	TRBV6-5	TRBJ1-4	.	CASSYRRGEKLFF	TGTGCCAGCAGTTACCGGAGAGGTGAAAAACTGTTTTTT
.	TRBV11-2	TRBJ2-7	TRBD1	CASSLGDRVYEQYF	TGTGCCAGCAGCTTAGGAGACAGGGTTTACGAGCAGTACTTC
.	TRBV9	TRBJ2-3	TRBD2	CASSVGLAAQYF	TGTGCCAGCAGCGTGGGACTAGCAGCGCAGTATTTT
.	TRBV2	TRBJ1-4	.	CASSLNQGWTNEKLFF	TGTGCCAGCAGTCTGAACCAGGGTTGGACTAATGAAAAACTGTTTTTT
.	TRBV6-5	TRBJ1-5	.	CASSLRGRQPQHF	TGTGCCAGCAGCCTCAGGGGACGTCAGCCCCAGCATTTT
.	TRBV23-1	TRBJ2-2	TRBD1	CASSHLQGRRTGELFF	TGCGCCAGCAGTCATCTACAGGGGAGACGAACCGGGGAGCTGTTTTTT
.	TRBV19	TRBJ1-5	TRBD1	CASSGRGDYSNQPQHF	TGTGCCAGCTCGGGCAGGGGGGATTATAGCAATCAGCCCCAGCATTTT
once	TRBV6-1	TRBJ2-4	.	CASRRQGSKNIQYF	TGTGCCAGCAGACGACAAGGTTCCAAAAACATTCAGTACTTC
once	TRBV27	TRBJ1-5	.	CASSPRRGGKEPQHF	TGTGCCAGCAGCCCTCGGAGGGGGGGGAAGGAGCCCCAGCATTTT
.	TRBV6-6	TRBJ2-1	.	CASTSASSYNEQFF	TGTGCCAGCACCTCCGCGAGCTCCTACAATGAGCAGTTCTTC
.	TRBV4-2	TRBJ2-3	TRBD2	CASSRRVAGDHTDTQYF	TGTGCCAGCAGCCGGCGGGTAGCGGGGGATCACACAGATACGCAGTATTTT
.	TRBV27	TRBJ2-7	TRBD1	CANPPGQGFYEQYF	TGTGCCAACCCACCGGGACAGGGGTTCTACGAGCAGTACTTC
.	TRBV5-1	TRBJ2-5	TRBD2	CASSLPLTSGRDMETQYF	TGCGCCAGCAGCTTGCCGCTGACTAGCGGGAGGGATATGGAGACCCAGTACTTC
few	TRBV4-3	TRBJ1-2	.	CASSQDLGGNYGYTF	TGCGCCAGCAGCCAAGATTTGGGGGGTAACTATGGCTACACCTTC
.	TRBV9	TRBJ1-2	.	CASSASPGYGYTF	TGTGCCAGCAGTGCCTCCCCAGGGTATGGCTACACCTTC
.	TRBV5-1	TRBJ2-5	.	CASSGGPVQETQYF	TGCGCCAGCAGCGGGGGCCCCGTCCAAGAGACCCAGTACTTC
few	TRBV4-1	TRBJ1-4	.	CASSQGGGHGANEKLFF	TGCGCCAGCAGCCAAGGGGGGGGGCATGGGGCTAATGAAAAACTGTTTTTT
.	TRBV6-5	TRBJ2-7	TRBD1	CASSPGTGGILEQYF	TGTGCCAGCAGCCCCGGGACAGGGGGCATTCTCGAGCAGTACTTC
.	TRBV7-9	TRBJ2-6	.	CASSLGRDSSGANVLTF	TGTGCCAGCAGCTTGGGGCGTGACAGCTCTGGGGCCAACGTCCTGACTTTC
.	TRBV5-6	TRBJ1-4	.	CASSSDRQSGDEKLFF	TGTGCCAGCAGCTCCGACCGCCAGTCAGGGGACGAAAAACTGTTTTTT